The sequence of this T cell receptor beta chain was determined in a study of a mutant IDH1 vaccine in newly diagnosed glioma. This CDR3 is built from 16 residues. The V gene's germline CDR1 is MNHEY and CDR2 SVGAGI. Trimming shortened V by 2 bases and J by 0 bases, and 11 bases separated the two germline ends. Sequencing used immunoSEQ multiplex PCR; TCRdb keeps in-frame clones, though not all of them. The sample has 25,000 to 30,000 clones, 80% to 85% seen once. Time point noted: week 23, last vaccination. Each vaccine dose was 300 ug of mutant IDH1 20-mer peptide, with topical imiquimod. This clone has just one count. No antigen is known for it.

Sequenced here: PBMCs, sampled from a glioma patient whose treatment included an IDH1 peptide vaccine. The chain links TRBV6-5 to TRBJ2-4; no firm D call. The receptor comes from a woman in her 30s with glioma. CDR3 DNA sequence: TGTGCCAGCAGTTACGGGCAGACTCTAGCCAAAAACATTCAGTACTTC. It yields the protein CASSYGQTLAKNIQYF.